This T cell receptor (beta chain) was found in a study of T cell responses to AZD1222 COVID-19 vaccine. Whole-study findings and limits: Just a handful of AZD1222 recipients tested seropositive at baseline.

Note on this clone: The target antigen is unknown.

The repertoire was sequenced with immunoSEQ multiplex PCR; TCRdb's copy has only in-frame clones and lacks some. The sample gives about 160,000 clones, approximately 90% of which show up once; approximately 3% is in the top ten. Per the germline V gene, CDR1 is LGHDT and CDR2 is YNNKEL (reference sequence). J gave up 3 bases and V 1 base, and 5 bases lay outside the gene matches. This CDR3 is built from 16 residues. The material was peripheral blood, obtained 28 days after the second AZD1222 dose. The genes are TRBV3-1 (or the pseudogene TRBV3-2) and TRBJ2-7; TRBD2 matches at 11 bases. The sequence was obtained from an adult who received the AZD1222 COVID-19 vaccine. CDR3 DNA sequence: TGTGCCAGCAGCCAAGGGCTAGCGGGAGGTATCTACGAGCAGTACTTC. Its translation: CASSQGLAGGIYEQYF.